This T cell receptor (beta chain) was found in a study of shared clonotypes between healthy human individuals (TCRdb year 2020). A note on the overall study: The cohort comprised a couple of women and a few men aged 18 to 49 years. Blood TCR repertoires of about five healthy adults were deeply sequenced to estimate repertoire size and the extent of clonotype sharing between individuals. To increase sequencing depth and limit assay-specific biases, TCR repertoire library preparation and sequencing were carried out by different laboratories using diverse techniques. For each donor, CD4 naive and CD4 memory were each given three plates, CD8 naive was given two plates, and CD8 memory was given one plate. Per donor, leukapheresis produced somewhere between about 0.8 and 9 billion PBMCs. General findings and caveats noted by the study authors: Sampling was restricted to blood, and TCR repertoires in tissue are likely to differ from TCR repertoires in blood. Estimated clonotype richness was generally larger for naive than for memory subsets. Sharing across several donors was observed for approximately 5% of naive CD4, less than 4% of naive CD8, 2% to 2.5% of memory CD4, and about 0.39% of memory CD8 clonotypes. Higher generation probabilities were observed for clonotypes shared by all four sorted-subset donors than for non-shared clonotypes. Pairwise subsampling led to the expectation that sequencing depth would affect the degree of clonotype sharing among donors. Even with the large sequencing depth, rarefaction of the sorted-subset datasets indicated that sequencing was incomplete. Because the study included only a small number of donors, the genetic and exposure-history diversity represented was limited.

Using the deep immunoSEQ assay, multiplex PCR amplified TCR CDR3 regions from genomic DNA. Extracted genomic DNA from each cell subset was spread evenly across all wells of several immunoSEQ 96-well plates, with each plate serving as a replicate. For sorted subsets, about 0.2 ug genomic DNA, equal to some 28,000 T cell genomes, was loaded into each replicate PCR. Purified libraries were quantified with a Qubit 3.0 fluorometer, sized on a Bioanalyzer 2100, and re-quantified with the KAPA Library Quantification kit. A separate single-read 150-cycle Illumina NextSeq 550 flow cell was used to sequence each immunoSEQ 96-well plate. In the original analysis: Because the immunoSEQ output included only junctional sequences and no quality scores, the filtering could not be the same as the filtering used for full-length reads. To assign V/J genes and CDR3, sequences were annotated against IMGT germline references using PyIR, a Python wrapper for IgBLAST v1.9. Reads with weak V/J assignments (E-value above 1e-6), missing CDR3, stop codons, out-of-frame junctions, or ambiguous translated residues were removed. V3J clonotypes were defined by identical inferred V gene, J gene, and CDR3 amino acid sequence. Percentage overlap between repertoires was calculated by dividing the number of shared unique clonotypes by the size of the smaller repertoire. RTK rarefaction, the Chao1 estimator, and Recon v2.1 estimates of unobserved clonotypes were used to assess repertoire richness. Generation probabilities were computed with OLGA for all TCRbeta clonotypes obtained by the gDNA method from four donors. This immuneACCESS table, as held by TCRdb, lists in-frame sequences with V and J called but not all clones. Of the missing ones, under half trace to an unresolved V gene in checked studies; the others have no known cause. Clonal size and the V and J genes are those of that table, whereas D and trimming came from the DNA. The sample table holds 2,500,000 or so clones, of which less than 95% were seen once. In total, the top ten clones hold approximately 0.41% of the sample.

The germline V gene supplies CDR1 SGHTA and CDR2 FQGNSA. V is cut by 1 base and J by 7 bases, and the space between the germline ends is 8 bases. Counted from cysteine to phenylalanine, this CDR3 has 12 amino acids. The retained sequence is limited to the CDR3, 36 bases, with the frame set at the first base. Remarks on this clone: Its antigen is still unknown. Base qualities are not recorded, but no much larger clone differs from it by a single base.

The donors were healthy, HIV-negative adults with no recently reported acute infections or vaccinations. All donors were Caucasian adults living in Nashville, Tennessee, USA. Magnetic negative selection was used to enrich CD4+ T cells, after which naive cells were positively selected on CD45RA and the negative fraction became the memory subset. Blood was obtained by leukapheresis, after which PBMCs were separated by Ficoll-Histopaque density gradient centrifugation and cryopreserved in liquid nitrogen vapor phase. Purity and quantity of every magnetically sorted T cell population were checked by analytical flow cytometry. Each sorted fraction had its genomic DNA isolated and then quantified by UV absorbance on a Nanodrop 2000c.

The TCR was taken from a man between 18 and 29 years old in good health. Some clones in this sample may be carry-over from other donors' samples. The sequencing input was naive CD4+ T cells from PBMCs. The sample's cell subset or site, from its label and the paper: CD45RA+ positively selected. The chain joins TRBV7-2 to TRBJ2-7; no confident D gene assignment can be made. The sequenced DNA: TGTGCCAGCAGCTTAGAAGCTCTGGAGCAGTACTTC. Its protein is CASSLEALEQYF.